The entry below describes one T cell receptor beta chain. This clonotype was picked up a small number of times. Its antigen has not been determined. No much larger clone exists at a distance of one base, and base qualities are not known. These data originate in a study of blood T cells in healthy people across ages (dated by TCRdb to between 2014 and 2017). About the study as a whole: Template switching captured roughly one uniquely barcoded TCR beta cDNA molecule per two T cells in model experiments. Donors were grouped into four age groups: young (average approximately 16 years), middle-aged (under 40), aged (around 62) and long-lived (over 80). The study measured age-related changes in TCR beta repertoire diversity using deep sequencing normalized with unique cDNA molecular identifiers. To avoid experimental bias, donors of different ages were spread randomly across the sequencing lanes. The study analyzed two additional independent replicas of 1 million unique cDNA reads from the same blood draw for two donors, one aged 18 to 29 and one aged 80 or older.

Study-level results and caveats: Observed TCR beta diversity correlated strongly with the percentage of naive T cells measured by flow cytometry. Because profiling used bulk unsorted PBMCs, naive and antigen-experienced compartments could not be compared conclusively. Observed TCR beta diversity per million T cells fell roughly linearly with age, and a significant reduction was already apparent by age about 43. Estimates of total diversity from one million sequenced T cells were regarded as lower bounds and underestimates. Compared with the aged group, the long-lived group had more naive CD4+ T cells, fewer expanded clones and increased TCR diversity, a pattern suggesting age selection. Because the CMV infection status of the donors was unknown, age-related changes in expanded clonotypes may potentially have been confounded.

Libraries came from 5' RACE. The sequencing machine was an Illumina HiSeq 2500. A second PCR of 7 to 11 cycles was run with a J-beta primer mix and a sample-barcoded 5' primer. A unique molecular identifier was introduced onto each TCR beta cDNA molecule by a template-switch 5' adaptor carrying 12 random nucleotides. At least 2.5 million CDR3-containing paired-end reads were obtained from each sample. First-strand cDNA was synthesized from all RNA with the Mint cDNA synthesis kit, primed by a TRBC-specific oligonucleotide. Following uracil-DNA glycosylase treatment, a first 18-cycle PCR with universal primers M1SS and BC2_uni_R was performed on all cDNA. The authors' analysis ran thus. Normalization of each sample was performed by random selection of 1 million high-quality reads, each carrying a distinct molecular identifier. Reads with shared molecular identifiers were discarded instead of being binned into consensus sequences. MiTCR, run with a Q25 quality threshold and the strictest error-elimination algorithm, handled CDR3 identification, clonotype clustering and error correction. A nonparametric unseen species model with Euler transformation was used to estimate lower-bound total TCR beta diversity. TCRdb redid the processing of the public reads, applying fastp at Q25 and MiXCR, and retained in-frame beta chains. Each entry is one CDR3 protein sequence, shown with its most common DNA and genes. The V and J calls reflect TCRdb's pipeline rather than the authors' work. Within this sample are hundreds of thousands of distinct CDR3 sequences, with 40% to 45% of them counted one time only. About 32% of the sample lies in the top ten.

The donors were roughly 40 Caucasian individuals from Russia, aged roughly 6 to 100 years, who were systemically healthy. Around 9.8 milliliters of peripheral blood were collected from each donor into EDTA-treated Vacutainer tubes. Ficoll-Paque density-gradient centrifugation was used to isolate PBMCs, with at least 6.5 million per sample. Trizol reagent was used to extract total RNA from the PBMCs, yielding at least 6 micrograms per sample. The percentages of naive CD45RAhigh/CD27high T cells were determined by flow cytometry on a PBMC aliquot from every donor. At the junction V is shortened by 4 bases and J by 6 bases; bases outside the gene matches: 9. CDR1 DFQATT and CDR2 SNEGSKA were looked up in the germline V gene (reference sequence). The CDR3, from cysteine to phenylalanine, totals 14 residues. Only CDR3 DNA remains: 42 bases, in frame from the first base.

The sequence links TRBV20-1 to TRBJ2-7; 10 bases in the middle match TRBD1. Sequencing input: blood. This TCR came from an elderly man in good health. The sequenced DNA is TGCAGTGCTACTCTTCCGGGACAGGGGTCCGAGCAGTACTTC. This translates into CSATLPGQGSEQYF.